This T cell receptor (beta chain) was documented in a study of neurological immune-mediated disorders. Study-wide points: HTLV-1-associated myelopathy had the most TCR clonal expansion, while multiple sclerosis had the least, a level that fell below healthy controls. None of the CDR3 amino acid sequences found in expanded clones was shared across subjects. This suggests that the TCR-beta repertoires were private in all groups.

Each CDR3 protein gets one entry after TCRdb re-called the 5' RACE reads with MiXCR. The top ten clones hold 25% to 35% of a sample with 15,000 to 20,000 distinct CDR3 sequences, around 10% of them seen once. Sorted libraries came from about a million CD4+ or CD8+ T cells. This clonotype was seen repeatedly, ten times or more. The antigen is undetermined. The material sequenced was CD8+ T cells from blood. This receptor was identified in a woman in her forties or fifties in good health.

In DNA, the CDR3 is TGTGCCAGCAGCTCCTACGGAAATGAGCAGTTCTTC. It is translated as CASSSYGNEQFF. The chain is built from TRBV7-8 and TRBJ2-1; no reliable D call. This CDR3 region has 12 residues. The ends were cut back, 4 bases at V and 7 bases at J, with 8 bases in the middle. Germline V lookup: CDR1 SGHVS, CDR2 FQNEAQ.